Presented here are 19 T cell receptor beta chains from one specimen sequenced in a study of CD8 T cells in ankylosing spondylitis. Study-level results: It appeared that ankylosing spondylitis blood was characterized by a TCR beta motif of 8 or 9 highly homologous variants.

TCRdb passed the 5' RACE reads through MiXCR, listing each CDR3 protein once. The sample has about 540,000 distinct CDR3 sequences; roughly 13% are singletons. These receptors have no known antigen. Sequenced input: blood, either unsorted or a sorted T cell fraction (not recorded which). These receptors were obtained from a male donor with ankylosing spondylitis.

This chain links TRBV20-1 with TRBJ2-1, with D tentatively TRBD2 (6 bases). This CDR3 has 10 residues. Trimming pared 5 bases from V and 9 bases from J, leaving 8 bases between. CDR1 is DFQATT and CDR2 is SNEGSKA in the germline V gene (reference sequence). The CDR3 spells CSAAGLEQFF. The CDR3 DNA follows: TGCAGTGCTGCGGGGCTTGAGCAGTTCTTC.

This clonotype has only a few counts. This sequence joins TRBV12-3 or TRBV12-4 and TRBJ2-3; tentative D call: TRBD2 (5 bases). Deletions cut 6 bases from V and 0 bases from J, with 16 bases between. This CDR3 is built from 16 residues. CDR3 loop: CASRLPASGSTDTQYF. CDR3 DNA: TGTGCCAGCAGATTACCGGCCTCGGGGAGCACAGATACGCAGTATTTT.

This clonotype was seen many times. J is TRBJ1-5 and V is TRBV10-2; D is unclear. The CDR3 length is 14 residues. Germline CDR1 and CDR2: WSHSY and SAAADI. V lost 7 bases and J 1 base, leaving 11 bases between the germline ends. CDR3 loop: CASNPSNSNQPQHF. The CDR3 nucleotides are TGCGCCAGCAACCCCAGCAACAGCAATCAGCCCCAGCATTTT.

The chain carries TRBV2 and TRBJ2-3; D tentatively fits TRBD1 or TRBD2 (5 bases each). V was trimmed by 3 bases and J by 1 base, leaving 8 bases between them. Germline CDR1 and CDR2: SNHLY and FYNNEI. The CDR3 sequence is 14 residues long. CDR3: CASSEGVGTDTQYF. DNA for the CDR3: TGTGCCAGCAGTGAGGGGGTTGGCACAGATACGCAGTATTTT.

The gene calls are TRBV24-1 and TRBJ1-2; D is unresolved. This CDR3 contains 12 residues. From germline, CDR1 is KGHDR and CDR2 SFDVKD. Trimming cost V 9 bases and J 3 bases, with 10 bases left between them. The CDR3 sequence is CATSGVDYGYTF. DNA of the CDR3: TGTGCCACCTCTGGGGTCGACTATGGCTACACCTTC.

This clonotype was recorded a few times. V usage is TRBV20-1 and J usage is TRBJ2-3; TRBD2 agrees at 7 bases. J was trimmed by 2 bases and V by 3 bases; bases with no gene match: 11. This CDR3 is built from 16 residues. Germline CDR1 and CDR2: DFQATT and SNEGSKA (reference sequence). CDR3 residues: CSASQARGSYTDTQYF. The DNA of the CDR3 is TGCAGTGCTAGCCAGGCCCGCGGGAGTTACACAGATACGCAGTATTTT.

This clonotype occurred once. The V call is TRBV19, the J call TRBJ2-3; D is unclear. The CDR3 runs to 10 residues. CDR1 is LNHDA, CDR2 SQIVND, per germline (reference sequence). Trimming shortened V by 9 bases and J by 14 bases, and 15 bases separated the two germline ends. The CDR3 is CARTPWKGYF. The CDR3 DNA reads as TGTGCCAGAACGCCTTGGAAGGGGTATTTT.

The rearrangement joins TRBV12-3 or TRBV12-4 to TRBJ1-5, with 12 bases matching TRBD1. The ends lost 5 bases at V and 7 bases at J; junction bases unmatched: 6. The CDR3 runs to 15 residues. The CDR3 DNA follows: TGTGCCAGCAGTGGGGACAGGGGGCAAAAACAGCCCCAGCATTTT. Translation gives CASSGDRGQKQPQHF.

The sample holds a few counts of this clonotype. This chain uses TRBV11-1 with TRBJ2-5; D not certain. The length of the CDR3 is 11 residues. The germline V gene encodes CDR1 SGHAT and CDR2 FQDESV (reference sequence). The germline V and J ends were trimmed by 6 bases and 5 bases, with 7 bases remaining between them. The CDR3 nucleotides are TGTGCCAGCAGGGACGAGGAGACCCAGTACTTC. Encoded protein: CASRDEETQYF.

CDR3 DNA: TGTGCCACCACAGGGGAGAATGAAAAACTGTTTTTT. Protein: CATTGENEKLFF. The rearrangement links TRBV19 to TRBJ1-4, with 7 bases aligning to TRBD1. Trimming at V came to 10 bases and at J to 5 bases, leaving 4 bases not matched to a gene. CDR1 and CDR2 from the germline V gene are LNHDA and SQIVND (reference sequence). CDR3 length equals 12 residues.

This clonotype was seen ten or more times. The chain uses TRBV5-1 and TRBJ2-1; D unresolved. CDR3 size: 14 residues. V was shortened by 0 bases and J by 6 bases, with 10 bases between the two germline ends. Germline lookup yields CDR1 SGHRS and CDR2 YFSETQ. CDR3 sequence reads: CASSLDVSINEQFF. As DNA, the CDR3 is TGCGCCAGCAGCTTGGATGTCAGTATCAATGAGCAGTTCTTC.

This clonotype was seen more than once but under ten times. This chain joins TRBV29-1 and TRBJ1-1; 7 nucleotides match TRBD1. CDR1 SQVTM and CDR2 ANQGSEA come from the germline V gene. The CDR3 spans 15 residues. The V gene end was trimmed by 6 bases and the J gene end by 0 bases; junction bases not matched to a gene: 10. The CDR3 region is CSVDVTGAMNTEAFF. CDR3 bases: TGCAGCGTGGATGTCACAGGGGCCATGAACACTGAAGCTTTCTTT.

The chain employs TRBV7-2 and TRBJ1-6; D ambiguous. CDR3 size: 14 residues. Germline loops: CDR1 SGHTA, CDR2 FQGNSA. Trimming took 0 bases from V and 5 from J, leaving 5 bases between them. CDR3 region: CASSLAADNSPLHF. In DNA, the CDR3 is TGTGCCAGCAGCTTAGCGGCAGATAATTCACCCCTCCACTTT.

This clonotype has just a few counts. V gene TRBV7-9 combines with J gene TRBJ1-2; D uncertain. The CDR3 covers 12 residues. With 5 bases removed from V and 3 bases from J, the gap between germline ends came to 7 bases. Germline V gene sequence: CDR1 SEHNR, CDR2 FQNEAQ (reference sequence). CDR3 in amino acids: CASSAGDYGYTF. In DNA, the CDR3 is TGTGCCAGCAGCGCCGGAGACTATGGCTACACCTTC.

Ten or more counts support this clonotype. The CDR3 loop is CATSRDPHYEQFF. In nucleotides, the CDR3 is TGTGCCACCAGCAGAGATCCCCACTATGAGCAGTTCTTC. The J gene is TRBJ2-1, the V gene TRBV15; no definite D call. CDR3 length equals 13 residues. The V and J ends lost 0 bases and 8 bases respectively, with 8 bases between them. CDR1 and CDR2 (germline): LNHNV, YYDKDF (reference sequence).

The chain carries TRBV5-1 and TRBJ1-3; D remains unclear. This CDR3 has 16 residues. The germline gives CDR1 SGHRS, CDR2 YFSETQ. V lost 0 bases and J lost 0, with 10 bases in between. CDR3 sequence (DNA): TGCGCCAGCAGCTTGGAACTAAGGGACTCTGGAAACACCATATATTTT. Its protein product is CASSLELRDSGNTIYF.

V usage is TRBV6-1 and J usage is TRBJ1-5, with a weak D call TRBD1 (5 bases). The CDR3 is made up of 14 amino acids. V gave up 6 bases and J gave up 2 bases, with 11 bases separating them. Germline V gene sequence: CDR1 MNHNS, CDR2 SASEGT. For the CDR3, the DNA is TGTGCCAGCAGACCCTCGGGGGGCAATCAGCCCCAGCATTTT. It specifies CASRPSGGNQPQHF.

This clonotype was seen repeatedly, ten times or more. The chain carries TRBV29-1 and TRBJ2-5; D not resolved. Germline V CDR1 and CDR2: SQVTM, ANQGSEA. The CDR3 is made up of 10 amino acids. Trimming took 7 bases from V and 6 from J, leaving 9 bases between them. The CDR3: CSGTRQTQYF. CDR3 nucleotide sequence: TGCAGCGGAACCCGACAGACCCAGTACTTC.

V usage is TRBV11-2 and J usage is TRBJ1-3; unclear D gene. The CDR3 runs to 18 residues. The germline CDR1 and CDR2 sequences are SGHAT and FQNNGV. Between the trimmed V and J ends, which lost 1 base and 0 bases, there was a span of 16 bases. This CDR3 is CASSLVESFGSSGNTIYF. The CDR3 nucleotides are TGTGCCAGCAGCTTAGTGGAATCCTTCGGGTCCTCTGGAAACACCATATATTTT.